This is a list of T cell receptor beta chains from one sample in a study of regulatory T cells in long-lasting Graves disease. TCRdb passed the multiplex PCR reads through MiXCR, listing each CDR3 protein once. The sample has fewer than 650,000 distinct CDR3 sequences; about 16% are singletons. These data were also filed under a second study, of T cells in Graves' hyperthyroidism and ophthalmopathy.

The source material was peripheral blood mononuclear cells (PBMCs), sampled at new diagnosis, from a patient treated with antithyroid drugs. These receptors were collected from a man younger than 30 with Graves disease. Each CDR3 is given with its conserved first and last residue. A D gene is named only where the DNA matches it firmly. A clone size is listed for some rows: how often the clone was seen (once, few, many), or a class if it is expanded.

DNA: TGTGCCAGCAGCCCTCATGGTGGGGCCAACGTCCTGACTTTC
CDR3: CASSPHGGANVLTF
D: .
V: TRBV2
J: TRBJ2-6
size: many
length: 14

DNA: TGTGCCAGCAGCTGGGGACAAGGCACAGATACGCAGTATTTT
CDR3: CASSWGQGTDTQYF
D: .
V: TRBV5-1
J: TRBJ2-3
size: .
length: 14

DNA: TGTGCCAGCAACCCCTTTATGAACACTGAAGCTTTCTTT
CDR3: CASNPFMNTEAFF
D: .
V: TRBV5-5
J: TRBJ1-1
size: many
length: 13

DNA: TGTGCCAGCAGATGGACAGGGGGCGCGGGTCAGCCCCAGCATTTT
CDR3: CASRWTGGAGQPQHF
D: TRBD1
V: TRBV27
J: TRBJ1-5
size: .
length: 15

DNA: TGCAGTGCTAGAGATCTACTAGCGGGACAAGGAGAGCAGTACTTC
CDR3: CSARDLLAGQGEQYF
D: TRBD2
V: TRBV20-1
J: TRBJ2-7
size: .
length: 15

DNA: TGTGCCAGCAGCTTGGATATACAGGGTCAGCCCCAGCATTTT
CDR3: CASSLDIQGQPQHF
D: .
V: TRBV7-9
J: TRBJ1-5
size: few
length: 14

DNA: TGTGCCAGCAGTTTAATTCAGAGCAATCAGCCCCAGCATTTT
CDR3: CASSLIQSNQPQHF
D: .
V: TRBV27
J: TRBJ1-5
size: .
length: 14

DNA: TGCAGTGCTAGATACGGAAATTCACCCCTCCACTTT
CDR3: CSARYGNSPLHF
D: .
V: TRBV20-1
J: TRBJ1-6
size: .
length: 12

DNA: TGTGCCAGCGGGCGGGACTCCTACGAGCAGTACTTC
CDR3: CASGRDSYEQYF
D: .
V: TRBV13
J: TRBJ2-7
size: many
length: 12

DNA: TGTGCCACCGCGACAGGGGGTAATCAGCCCCAGCATTTT
CDR3: CATATGGNQPQHF
D: TRBD1
V: TRBV6-1
J: TRBJ1-5
size: few
length: 13

DNA: TGTGCCAGCAGTTCTTACGACAGGGAGAGCGACGAGCAGTACTTC
CDR3: CASSSYDRESDEQYF
D: TRBD1
V: TRBV6-5
J: TRBJ2-7
size: few
length: 15

DNA: TGCGCCAGCAGTTTGGGACTAGCGGGACGCGCGAACAAAGAGACCCAGTACTTC
CDR3: CASSLGLAGRANKETQYF
D: TRBD2
V: TRBV5-1
J: TRBJ2-5
size: many
length: 18

DNA: TGTGCCAGCAGTTTAGTGCGGGGAGAGTATGGCTACACCTTC
CDR3: CASSLVRGEYGYTF
D: .
V: TRBV28
J: TRBJ1-2
size: many
length: 14

DNA: TGTGCCAGCAGCAAGACAGGGGTCGGCACTGAAGCTTTCTTT
CDR3: CASSKTGVGTEAFF
D: TRBD1
V: TRBV10-1
J: TRBJ1-1
size: many
length: 14

DNA: TGTGCCAGCAGCTTGGGCGCCAGGGGGGACTATGGCTACACCTTC
CDR3: CASSLGARGDYGYTF
D: TRBD1
V: TRBV5-6
J: TRBJ1-2
size: .
length: 15

DNA: TGTGCCAGCAGCCCCCTGTCCGGGACAGGGAAAAATACGCAGTGTTTT
CDR3: CASSPLSGTGKNTQCF
D: TRBD1
V: TRBV7-9
J: TRBJ2-3
size: .
length: 16

DNA: TGTGCCAGCAGTTTAGGGGCCGCCAATCAGCCCCAGCATTTT
CDR3: CASSLGAANQPQHF
D: .
V: TRBV12-3/TRBV12-4
J: TRBJ1-5
size: many
length: 14

DNA: TGTGCCAGCAGCGTAGAAGGAGGGGGCACTGAAGCTTTCTTT
CDR3: CASSVEGGGTEAFF
D: .
V: TRBV9
J: TRBJ1-1
size: .
length: 14

DNA: TGTGCCAGCAGCTTAGTAGGCACCCATGGAGATGAAAAACTGTTTTTT
CDR3: CASSLVGTHGDEKLFF
D: .
V: TRBV7-9
J: TRBJ1-4
size: few
length: 16

DNA: TGTGCCAGCAGATGGATCTACGAGCAGTACTTC
CDR3: CASRWIYEQYF
D: .
V: TRBV6-1
J: TRBJ2-7
size: many
length: 11

DNA: TGTGCCAGCAGCGAAGGACAGGGGGCGGGTGGGGCCAACGTCCTGACTTTC
CDR3: CASSEGQGAGGANVLTF
D: TRBD1
V: TRBV13
J: TRBJ2-6
size: .
length: 17

DNA: TGTGCCAGCACACTTGGGGCGGGACAGGGAACAGATACGCAGTATTTT
CDR3: CASTLGAGQGTDTQYF
D: TRBD1
V: TRBV27
J: TRBJ2-3
size: many
length: 16

DNA: TGCGCCAGCAGCTCGGCAGCGACTACTTCCACCGAGCAGTACTTC
CDR3: CASSSAATTSTEQYF
D: .
V: TRBV5-1
J: TRBJ2-7
size: .
length: 15

DNA: TGTGCCAGCAGTTCTATGGGTGTAGGGGGAGGTAACCAGCCCCAGCATTTT
CDR3: CASSSMGVGGGNQPQHF
D: .
V: TRBV27
J: TRBJ1-5
size: few
length: 17

DNA: TGTGCCAGCAGCGACCACACAGATACGCAGTATTTT
CDR3: CASSDHTDTQYF
D: .
V: TRBV12-3/TRBV12-4
J: TRBJ2-3
size: many
length: 12

DNA: TGCGCCAGCAGCTTGGTGGCGGGAGCCCCTAACGAGCAGTACTTC
CDR3: CASSLVAGAPNEQYF
D: TRBD2
V: TRBV5-1
J: TRBJ2-7
size: many
length: 15

DNA: TGTGCCACCAGCCCTGAGACCGGGACTAGAAAAAATGAGCAGTTCTTC
CDR3: CATSPETGTRKNEQFF
D: TRBD2
V: TRBV15
J: TRBJ2-1
size: .
length: 16

DNA: TGTGCCAGCAGTCTCAACAGACAGGGTATCTATGGCTACACCTTC
CDR3: CASSLNRQGIYGYTF
D: TRBD1
V: TRBV27
J: TRBJ1-2
size: many
length: 15

DNA: TGCGCCAGCAGCCAAGAAGGGTTGGGCACTGAAGCTTTCTTT
CDR3: CASSQEGLGTEAFF
D: .
V: TRBV4-1
J: TRBJ1-1
size: .
length: 14

DNA: TGTGCCAGCAGTTTGACCGGGACGGACTATGGCTACACCTTC
CDR3: CASSLTGTDYGYTF
D: .
V: TRBV7-2
J: TRBJ1-2
size: many
length: 14

DNA: TGCGCCAGCAGCTTGGATGGGGCCTACGAGCAGTACTTC
CDR3: CASSLDGAYEQYF
D: .
V: TRBV5-1
J: TRBJ2-7
size: many
length: 13

DNA: TGTGCCAGCAGCAGGGGACTAGCGGGAGCTGATACGCAGTATTTT
CDR3: CASSRGLAGADTQYF
D: TRBD2
V: TRBV5-1
J: TRBJ2-3
size: many
length: 15

DNA: TGCAGTGCTGGGATGAGCGGTCAGCCCCAGCATTTT
CDR3: CSAGMSGQPQHF
D: .
V: TRBV20-1
J: TRBJ1-5
size: .
length: 12

DNA: TGCGCCAGCAGCCGCGGGACTAGCGCGGGGGATACGCAGTATTTT
CDR3: CASSRGTSAGDTQYF
D: TRBD2
V: TRBV5-1
J: TRBJ2-3
size: few
length: 15

DNA: TGTGCCAGCAGCCAAGAACGGCAGGGATTTACTAGCACAGATACGCAGTATTTT
CDR3: CASSQERQGFTSTDTQYF
D: .
V: TRBV14
J: TRBJ2-3
size: few
length: 18

DNA: TGTGCCAGCAGTGAAGGGTGGTCAGGCTTTGACAATGAGCAGTTCTTC
CDR3: CASSEGWSGFDNEQFF
D: .
V: TRBV6-2/TRBV6-3
J: TRBJ2-1
size: many
length: 16

DNA: TGTGCCAGCAGCCGACAGGGTTTGCCAGATACGCAGTATTTT
CDR3: CASSRQGLPDTQYF
D: TRBD1
V: TRBV2
J: TRBJ2-3
size: many
length: 14

DNA: TGTGCCAGCAGTTTAAATGGGGCCATGGCTGAAGCTTTCTTT
CDR3: CASSLNGAMAEAFF
D: .
V: TRBV12-3/TRBV12-4
J: TRBJ1-1
size: many
length: 14

DNA: TGTGCCAGCAGTTTCAGCCGGGGGGACTATGGCTACACCTTC
CDR3: CASSFSRGDYGYTF
D: .
V: TRBV12-3/TRBV12-4
J: TRBJ1-2
size: many
length: 14

DNA: TGTGCCAGCAAAGATCTCGCTGGGGCCAACGTCCTGACTTTC
CDR3: CASKDLAGANVLTF
D: .
V: TRBV27
J: TRBJ2-6
size: .
length: 14

DNA: TGTGCCAGCTCACCACCACAACTAGTTCGCTTGTCTCGGTCGCTGGCCGAGCAGTACTTC
CDR3: CASSPPQLVRLSRSLAEQYF
D: .
V: TRBV18
J: TRBJ2-7
size: many
length: 20

DNA: TGTGCCAGCAGTTATTCCCACGGGAGCTCCTACGAGCAGTACTTC
CDR3: CASSYSHGSSYEQYF
D: .
V: TRBV6-5
J: TRBJ2-7
size: .
length: 15

DNA: TGCGCCAGCAGCTTGGATAGGTCACGGTTCTCCTACGAGCAGTACTTC
CDR3: CASSLDRSRFSYEQYF
D: .
V: TRBV5-1
J: TRBJ2-7
size: few
length: 16

DNA: TGCAGTGCTAGAGATCAGGCAGGGGGAACCTACGAGCAGTACTTC
CDR3: CSARDQAGGTYEQYF
D: TRBD1
V: TRBV20-1
J: TRBJ2-7
size: many
length: 15

DNA: TGTGCCATCAGTCCAGGGGCGAATCAGCCCCAGCATTTT
CDR3: CAISPGANQPQHF
D: .
V: TRBV10-3
J: TRBJ1-5
size: .
length: 13

DNA: TGCAGTGCTAGGGAAAGACACTCCTACGAGCAGTACTTC
CDR3: CSARERHSYEQYF
D: .
V: TRBV20-1
J: TRBJ2-7
size: many
length: 13

DNA: TGTGCCAGCAGCAATCATGGAGGACTCCACGAGCAGTACTTC
CDR3: CASSNHGGLHEQYF
D: .
V: TRBV5-6
J: TRBJ2-7
size: few
length: 14

DNA: TGCAGCGTTGATCCCCAGGTTGGCTATGGCTACACCTTC
CDR3: CSVDPQVGYGYTF
D: .
V: TRBV29-1
J: TRBJ1-2
size: few
length: 13

DNA: TGTGCCAGCAGCCCGTACATCACAGGGAATGGCTACACCTTC
CDR3: CASSPYITGNGYTF
D: .
V: TRBV9
J: TRBJ1-2
size: .
length: 14

DNA: TGTGCCAGTAGTGTGAGGGACAGAGGAAGCAATCAGCCCCAGCATTTT
CDR3: CASSVRDRGSNQPQHF
D: TRBD1
V: TRBV19
J: TRBJ1-5
size: few
length: 16

DNA: TGTGCCAGCAAAGCAGGGGGCTATGGCTACACCTTC
CDR3: CASKAGGYGYTF
D: TRBD1
V: TRBV9
J: TRBJ1-2
size: .
length: 12

DNA: TGTGCCACCAGCAGCAGAACCGGGGAGCTGTTTTTT
CDR3: CATSSRTGELFF
D: .
V: TRBV15
J: TRBJ2-2
size: many
length: 12

DNA: TGTGCCAGCAGAGGGGCGACCTACGAGCAGTACTTC
CDR3: CASRGATYEQYF
D: .
V: TRBV2
J: TRBJ2-7
size: many
length: 12

DNA: TGTGCCAGCAGTGGGGGCGGCAGAGTCCCGGTGACCCAGTACTTC
CDR3: CASSGGGRVPVTQYF
D: .
V: TRBV2
J: TRBJ2-5
size: many
length: 15